The 3 T cell receptor beta chains presented below share a single source sample, sequenced in a study of blood T cells in healthy people across ages. Combining a sample-barcoded 5' primer with a J-beta primer mix, a second PCR ran for about 6 to 12 cycles. Via MiXCR, TCRdb re-called the 5' RACE reads, giving one row per CDR3 protein. The sample holds 1.4 million or so distinct CDR3 sequences, around 40% seen once. Sequencing used blood. These receptors all come from a woman under 30 in good health.

V and J are TRBV6-2 or TRBV6-3 and TRBJ1-4; D not certain. V was clipped by 2 bases and J by 2 bases, with 9 bases between them. Per the germline V gene, CDR1 is MNHEY and CDR2 is SVGEGT. This CDR3 is 15 amino acids long. Written as DNA, the CDR3 is TGTGCCAGCAGTTACCTGGTTGCGACTAATGAAAAACTGTTTTTT. Protein sequence: CASSYLVATNEKLFF.

The genes are TRBV6-5 and TRBJ2-7; tentative D call: TRBD1 (5 bases). Germline loops: CDR1 MNHEY, CDR2 SVGAGI. The CDR3 sequence is 16 residues long. V lost 3 bases and J lost 0, with 15 bases in between. The CDR3 DNA reads TGTGCCAGCAGTTATGGCCTGACAGTCCTCTCCTACGAGCAGTACTTC. Translation: CASSYGLTVLSYEQYF.

The chain employs TRBV6-1 and TRBJ1-4; D is uncertain. The CDR3 extends over 14 amino acids. Deletions cut 1 base from V and 8 bases from J, with 11 bases between. Germline V lookup: CDR1 MNHNS, CDR2 SASEGT. The DNA of the CDR3 is TGTGCCAGCAGTGAAGAGTCCCGGTGGGAAAAACTGTTTTTT. Its translation is CASSEESRWEKLFF.